This T cell receptor beta chain was retrieved from a study of T cell repertoires in cytomegalovirus infection. Study-wide context: Public TCR beta signatures marked donors with CMV infection and the matching HLA. Study-level findings and limits: There were carriers of CMV plus the relevant HLA, and cumulative public TCR beta family frequency identified them. The study found HLA-C-restricted CMV-specific TCR beta clonotypes dominating the ex vivo response.

MiXCR was run by TCRdb on the reads, yielding one entry per CDR3 protein. This sample carries about 490,000 distinct CDR3 sequences, about 15% of them seen once, and the ten largest clones take roughly a quarter. CDR3 length equals 16 residues. Trimming cost V 4 bases and J 0 bases, with 13 bases left between them. From germline, CDR1 is LGHNA and CDR2 YNFKEQ. This clonotype was seen more than once but under ten times. Its antigen remains unknown. The V gene is TRBV4-2, the J gene TRBJ2-4, with D maybe TRBD1 (6 bases). Sequencing was done on a sample of CD8+ T cells from PBMCs. The sequence was collected from a human donor in good health (CMV status not recorded). Some clones in this sample may be carry-over from other donors' samples. CDR3 region: CASSPRQVLAKNIQYF. CDR3 DNA: TGTGCCAGCAGCCCCCGACAGGTTCTAGCCAAAAACATTCAGTACTTC.